The 13 T cell receptor beta chains reported below all come from one sample, sequenced in a study of yellow fever vaccine responses in identical twins. MiXCR, run by TCRdb on the RT-PCR reads, gives a single entry per CDR3 protein. The sample consists of 35,000 or so distinct CDR3 sequences, about 63% of them appearing once. The specimen was T cells from blood (PBMCs), unsorted or a sorted subset (not recorded which), collected before or after yellow fever vaccination (not recorded which). The source is a woman in her late teens or twenties who received the yellow fever vaccine.

The chain couples TRBV4-1 to TRBJ1-6; D is unclear. Trimming pared 4 bases from V and 7 bases from J, leaving 8 bases between. The germline V gene encodes CDR1 MGHRA and CDR2 YSYEKL. The CDR3 is 13 residues long. CDR3 coding DNA: TGCGCCAGCAGCCGATTGGGGAATTCACCCCTCCACTTT. It translates to CASSRLGNSPLHF.

This rearrangement joins TRBV5-4 to TRBJ2-1, with TRBD2 matching over 8 bases. Germline values: CDR1 SGHNT, CDR2 YYREEE (reference sequence). V trimming: 0 bases; J trimming: 3 bases; junction bases outside the gene matches: 2. This CDR3 region has 15 residues. Here the CDR3 reads CASSLGSGIYNEQFF. Written as DNA, the CDR3 is TGTGCCAGCAGCTTGGGTAGCGGGATCTACAATGAGCAGTTCTTC.

This chain uses TRBV28 with TRBJ2-5; D is unclear. Between the trimmed V and J ends, which lost 2 bases and 2 bases, there was a span of 9 bases. The CDR3 has 14 amino acids. From germline, CDR1 is MDHEN and CDR2 SYDVKM. The CDR3 spells CASSLGSRQETQYF. In DNA, the CDR3 is TGTGCCAGCAGTTTAGGATCCAGACAAGAGACCCAGTACTTC.

The CDR3 here is CSATKDTTGGETQYF. The CDR3 DNA is TGCAGTGCTACAAAGGACACCACCGGGGGAGAGACCCAGTACTTC. The gene calls are TRBV20-1 and TRBJ2-5; D possibly corresponds to TRBD2 (6 bases). From germline, CDR1 is DFQATT and CDR2 SNEGSKA (reference sequence). The CDR3 has 15 amino acids. Trimming removed 4 bases from V and 4 bases from J, with 19 bases in between.

This sequence joins TRBV11-1 and TRBJ1-6; TRBD1 aligns across 7 bases. V lost 8 bases to trimming and J lost 5 bases; unmatched junction nucleotides: 0. This CDR3 comprises 12 residues. Germline V CDR1 and CDR2: SGHAT, FQDESV (reference sequence). The CDR3 spells CASDRDNSPLHF. The CDR3, as DNA: TGTGCCAGCGACAGGGATAATTCACCCCTCCACTTT.

This clonotype was detected only once. The chain has TRBV4-1 and TRBJ2-7; D remains ambiguous. V lost 0 bases, J lost 5 bases, and 8 bases lay in between. The germline CDR1 and CDR2 sequences are MGHRA and YSYEKL. The CDR3 covers 13 residues. CDR3 DNA sequence: TGCGCCAGCAGCCAAGAATCTAAGGACGAGCAGTACGTC. It translates to CASSQESKDEQYV.

V is TRBV28 and J is TRBJ2-7; tentative D call: TRBD2 (5 bases). Germline V gene data show CDR1 as MDHEN and CDR2 as SYDVKM. V lost 7 bases to trimming and J lost 2 bases, with 12 bases between them. The CDR3 totals 13 residues. The CDR3 DNA follows: TGTGCCAGCATCACGAGGGAACCCTACGAGCAGTACTTC. As protein: CASITREPYEQYF.

This clonotype was counted a single time. The chain combines TRBV5-6 with TRBJ2-1; 10 nucleotides agree with TRBD2. CDR3 length: 15 residues. Trimming removed 1 base from V and 7 bases from J; junction bases left unmatched: 5. In germline, CDR1 is SGHDT, CDR2 YYEEEE. The CDR3 protein is CASSLPSGSLNEQFF. The CDR3, as DNA: TGTGCCAGCAGCTTGCCTAGCGGGAGTTTGAATGAGCAGTTCTTC.

This clonotype has just one count. The chain recombines TRBV12-3 or TRBV12-4 with TRBJ1-2; no clear D gene. V was pared by 0 bases and J by 5 bases, with 7 bases between. The length of the CDR3 is 13 residues. This CDR3 reads CASSLAGQYGYTF. The CDR3 DNA is TGTGCCAGCAGTTTAGCTGGGCAATATGGCTACACCTTC.

The chain has TRBV7-2 and TRBJ2-7; D unclear. The germline V and J ends were trimmed by 0 bases and 4 bases, with 10 bases remaining between them. This CDR3 has 14 residues. Germline assignment: CDR1 SGHTA and CDR2 FQGNSA. CDR3 nucleotide sequence: TGTGCCAGCAGCTTAGCGCCCTCCGCTTACGAGCAGTACGTC. Translated: CASSLAPSAYEQYV.

In its sample, this clonotype was seen a few times. The chain combines TRBV12-3 or TRBV12-4 with TRBJ2-3; perhaps TRBD2 as D (5 bases). The length of the CDR3 is 17 residues. V lost 6 bases and J 0 bases, leaving 19 bases between the germline ends. In DNA, the CDR3 is TGTGCCAGCAGGACCTGGACTTCCACCTCTAGCACAGATACGCAGTATTTT. Translating gives CASRTWTSTSSTDTQYF.

This clonotype has only a few counts. The V and J genes are TRBV19 and TRBJ1-5; D gene unclear. V lost 7 bases, J lost 1 base, and 11 bases lay in between. Germline values: CDR1 LNHDA, CDR2 SQIVND (reference sequence). The CDR3 has 14 residues. CDR3 loop: CASTRVASNQPQHF. In nucleotides, the CDR3 is TGTGCCAGTACCCGGGTAGCAAGCAATCAGCCCCAGCATTTT.

The chain employs TRBV20-1 and TRBJ2-3; D gene unclear. Trimming cost V 3 bases and J 0 bases, with 4 bases left between them. CDR3 size: 12 residues. CDR1 and CDR2 from the germline V gene are DFQATT and SNEGSKA (reference sequence). CDR3 loop: CSASGSTDTQYF. CDR3 coding DNA: TGCAGTGCTAGTGGGAGCACAGATACGCAGTATTTT.